This T cell receptor beta chain comes out of a study of brain T cells in children with intractable seizures. Germline V gene sequence: CDR1 SQVTM, CDR2 ANQGSEA. With 3 bases removed from V and 3 bases from J, the gap between germline ends came to 11 bases. This CDR3 is 13 amino acids long. The time point denotes: blood from clinic visit 5 months post-surgery; TSC patient then seizure free. Sequencing was limited to surgery cases with top T cell transcript signatures in brain tissue. Before surgery, patients took at least one anti-epileptic drug. A word on this clone: Its antigen is unidentified.

Notes on the study in general: Viral specificity was inferred only from CDR3 similarity; HCMV serostatus was unknown. Absence of clones before surgery may stem from lower sequencing depth.

The table came from immunoSEQ multiplex PCR; TCRdb's copy has only in-frame clones and leaves some out. This table holds around 340,000 clones, roughly 93% found once. The chain joins TRBV29-1 to TRBJ1-2, with D possibly being TRBD1 (5 bases). The sequence was collected from a boy younger than two with tuberous sclerosis and intractable seizures. The sample was peripheral blood, taken 5 to 6 months after surgery. CDR3: CSVEGRDYYGYTF. For the CDR3, the DNA is TGCAGCGTTGAGGGCAGGGATTACTATGGCTACACCTTC.